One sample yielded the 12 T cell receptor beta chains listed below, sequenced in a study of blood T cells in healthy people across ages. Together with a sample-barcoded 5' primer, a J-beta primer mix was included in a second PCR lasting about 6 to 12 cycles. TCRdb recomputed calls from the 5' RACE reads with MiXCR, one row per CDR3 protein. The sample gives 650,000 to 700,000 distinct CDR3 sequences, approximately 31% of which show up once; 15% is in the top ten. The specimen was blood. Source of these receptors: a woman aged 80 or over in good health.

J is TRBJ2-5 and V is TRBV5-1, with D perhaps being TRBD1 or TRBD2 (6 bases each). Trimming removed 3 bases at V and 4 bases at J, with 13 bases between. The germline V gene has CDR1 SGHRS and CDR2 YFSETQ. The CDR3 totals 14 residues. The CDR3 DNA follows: TGCGCCAGCAGCTCGAGGGGGGTGAGAGAGACCCAGTACTTC. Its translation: CASSSRGVRETQYF.

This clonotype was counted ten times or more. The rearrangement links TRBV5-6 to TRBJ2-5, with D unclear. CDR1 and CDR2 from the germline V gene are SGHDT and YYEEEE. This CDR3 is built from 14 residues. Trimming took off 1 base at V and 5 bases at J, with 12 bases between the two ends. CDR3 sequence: CASSLRLAGETQYF. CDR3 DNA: TGTGCCAGCAGCTTGAGACTGGCTGGGGAGACCCAGTACTTC.

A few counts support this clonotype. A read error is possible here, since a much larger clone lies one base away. The CDR3 bases are TGCGCCAGCAGCTTAGGGCAGGGGTGCAATGAGCAGTTCTTC. Its translation: CASSLGQGCNEQFF. The rearrangement joins TRBV5-1 to TRBJ2-1; tentative D call: TRBD1 (6 bases). The CDR3 has 14 residues. With 2 bases removed from V and 6 bases from J, the gap between germline ends came to 12 bases. CDR1 and CDR2 (germline): SGHRS, YFSETQ.

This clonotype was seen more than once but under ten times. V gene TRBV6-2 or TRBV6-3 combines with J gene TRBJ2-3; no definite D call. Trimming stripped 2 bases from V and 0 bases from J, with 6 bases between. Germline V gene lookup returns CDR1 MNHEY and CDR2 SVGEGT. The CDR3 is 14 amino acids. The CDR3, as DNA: TGTGCCAGCAGTTACACGGTTAGCACAGATACGCAGTATTTT. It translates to CASSYTVSTDTQYF.

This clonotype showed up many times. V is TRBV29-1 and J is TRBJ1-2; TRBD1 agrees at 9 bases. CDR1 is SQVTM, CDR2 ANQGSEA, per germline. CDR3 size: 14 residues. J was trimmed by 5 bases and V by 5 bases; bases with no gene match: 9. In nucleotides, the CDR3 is TGCAGCGTTCCCGGACAGGGGAGCACGTATGGCTACACCTTC. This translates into CSVPGQGSTYGYTF. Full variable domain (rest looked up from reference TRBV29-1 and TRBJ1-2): SAVISQKPSRDICQRGTSLTIQCQVDSQVTMMFWYRQQPGQSLTLIATANQGSEATYESGFVIDKFPISRPNLTFSTLTVSNMSPEDSSIYLCSVPGQGSTYGYTFGSGTRLTVV.

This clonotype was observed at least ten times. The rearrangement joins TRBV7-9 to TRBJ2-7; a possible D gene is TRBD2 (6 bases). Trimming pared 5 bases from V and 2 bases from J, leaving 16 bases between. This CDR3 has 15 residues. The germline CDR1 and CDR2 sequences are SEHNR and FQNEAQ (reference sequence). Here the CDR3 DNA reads TGTGCCAGCAGCCAGACTAGAGACAGCACCTACGAGCAGTACTTC. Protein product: CASSQTRDSTYEQYF.

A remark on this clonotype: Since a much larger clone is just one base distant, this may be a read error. This chain's CDR3 is CASSQTSGGGNEQYF. DNA for the CDR3: TGTGCCAGCAGTCAGACTAGCGGGGGGGGCAATGAGCAGTACTTC. V gene TRBV2 combines with J gene TRBJ2-5; TRBD2 aligns across 14 bases. CDR3 length equals 15 residues. J was trimmed by 11 bases and V by 5 bases; bases with no gene match: 10. Germline CDR1 reads SNHLY; CDR2 reads FYNNEI.

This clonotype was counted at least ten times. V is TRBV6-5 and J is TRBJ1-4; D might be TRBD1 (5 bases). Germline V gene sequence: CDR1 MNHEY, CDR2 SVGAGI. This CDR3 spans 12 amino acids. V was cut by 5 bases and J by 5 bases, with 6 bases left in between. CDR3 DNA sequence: TGTGCCAGCAGTCGACAGAATGAAAAACTGTTTTTT. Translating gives CASSRQNEKLFF.

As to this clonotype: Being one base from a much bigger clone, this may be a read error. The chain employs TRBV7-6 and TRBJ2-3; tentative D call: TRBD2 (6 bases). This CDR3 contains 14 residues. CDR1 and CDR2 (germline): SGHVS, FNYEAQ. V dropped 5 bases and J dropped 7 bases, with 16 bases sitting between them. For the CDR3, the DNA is TGTGCCAGCAGCGCGCAGACTAGTTGTAATACGCAGTATTTT. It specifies CASSAQTSCNTQYF.

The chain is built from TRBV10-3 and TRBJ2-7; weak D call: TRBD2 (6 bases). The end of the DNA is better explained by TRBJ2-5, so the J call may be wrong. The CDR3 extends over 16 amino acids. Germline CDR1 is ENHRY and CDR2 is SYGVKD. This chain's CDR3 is CAISRHQDGGGETQYF. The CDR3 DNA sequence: TGTGCCATCAGTAGGCACCAGGACGGGGGAGGCGAGACCCAGTACTTC.

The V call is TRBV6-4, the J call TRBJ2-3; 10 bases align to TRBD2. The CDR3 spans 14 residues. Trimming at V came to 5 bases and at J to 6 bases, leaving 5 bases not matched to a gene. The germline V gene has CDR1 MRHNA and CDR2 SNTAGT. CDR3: CASSSGRAFDTQYF. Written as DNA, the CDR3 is TGTGCCAGCAGTAGCGGGAGGGCCTTTGATACGCAGTATTTT.

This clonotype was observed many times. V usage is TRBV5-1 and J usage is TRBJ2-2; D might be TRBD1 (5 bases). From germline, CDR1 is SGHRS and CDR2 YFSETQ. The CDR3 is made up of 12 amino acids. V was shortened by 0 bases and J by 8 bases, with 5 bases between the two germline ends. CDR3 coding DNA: TGCGCCAGCAGCTTGGACAGGGGGGAGCTGTTTTTT. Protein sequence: CASSLDRGELFF.